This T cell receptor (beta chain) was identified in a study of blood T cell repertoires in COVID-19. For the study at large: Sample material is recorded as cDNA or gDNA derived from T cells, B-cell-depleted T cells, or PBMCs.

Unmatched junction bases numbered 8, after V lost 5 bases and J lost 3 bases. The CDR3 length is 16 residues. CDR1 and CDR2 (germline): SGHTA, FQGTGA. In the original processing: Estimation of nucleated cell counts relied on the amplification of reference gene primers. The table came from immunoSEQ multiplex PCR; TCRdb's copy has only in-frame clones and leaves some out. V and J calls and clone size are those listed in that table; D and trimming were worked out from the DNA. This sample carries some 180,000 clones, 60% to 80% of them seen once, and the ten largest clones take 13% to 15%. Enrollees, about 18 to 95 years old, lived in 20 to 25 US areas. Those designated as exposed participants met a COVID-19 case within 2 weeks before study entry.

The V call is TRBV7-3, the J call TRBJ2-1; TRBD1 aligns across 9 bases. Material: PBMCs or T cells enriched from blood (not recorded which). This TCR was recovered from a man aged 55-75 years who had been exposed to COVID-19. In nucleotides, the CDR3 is TGTGCCAGCAGCCCCGCCGGGACAGGGATCTACAATGAGCAGTTCTTC. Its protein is CASSPAGTGIYNEQFF.